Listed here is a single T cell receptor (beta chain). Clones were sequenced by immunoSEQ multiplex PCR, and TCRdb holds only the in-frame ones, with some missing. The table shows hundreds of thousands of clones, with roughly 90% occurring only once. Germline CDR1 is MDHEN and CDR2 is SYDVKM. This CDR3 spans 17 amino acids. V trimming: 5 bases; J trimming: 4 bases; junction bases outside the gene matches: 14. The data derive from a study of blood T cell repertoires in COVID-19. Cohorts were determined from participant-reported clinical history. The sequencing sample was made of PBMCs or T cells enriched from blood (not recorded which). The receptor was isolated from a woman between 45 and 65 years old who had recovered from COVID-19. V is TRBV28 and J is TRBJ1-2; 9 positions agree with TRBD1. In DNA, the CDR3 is TGTGCCAGCAGTCCCGGGACAGGGATCGGTGTTGGCTATGGCTACACCTTC. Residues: CASSPGTGIGVGYGYTF.